This TCR beta chain was captured in a study of identical twins. Findings and limits, study-wide: In beta out-of-frame sequences, the excess sharing between twins was weaker. The conclusions drew on cross-sectional statistical analysis instead of tracking the same donors.

The CDR3 is 16 amino acids. The V gene end was trimmed by 4 bases and the J gene end by 0 bases; junction bases not matched to a gene: 10. CDR1 and CDR2 from the germline V gene are SGHRS and YFSETQ. A universal primer site was created by template switching, with the cDNA bearing unique molecular identifiers. From the 5' RACE reads, TCRdb called clonotypes with MiXCR, one entry per CDR3 protein. The sample comprises about 890,000 distinct CDR3 sequences, roughly an eighth of which are singletons, and 1.5% to 2% rests with the top ten. Comment on this clonotype: Its target is unknown.

A further study also used this sample, focusing on yellow fever vaccine responses in identical twins.

The rearrangement joins TRBV5-1 to TRBJ2-7, with 7 bases aligning to TRBD2. Sample: PBMCs. The clonotype comes from a woman aged 18-35 years in good health. The CDR3 region has the DNA TGCGCCAGCAGCCTTGGTAGCGGGTCTTTCTCCTACGAGCAGTACTTC. Protein product: CASSLGSGSFSYEQYF.